This T cell receptor beta chain was sequenced for a study of shared T cell receptors in the human thymus. Profiling relied on immunoSEQ multiplex PCR, and the TCRdb table lists in-frame clones only, not all of them. Of hundreds of thousands of clones in the sample, around 87% are singletons; the top ten hold about 0.0094%. V lost 0 bases, J lost 13 bases, and 6 bases stayed unmatched. This CDR3 has 13 amino acids. Germline CDR1 and CDR2: MGHRA and YSYEKL. These data also featured in a second study, about human thymus T cells. That source adds: The donor group consisted of healthy Finnish infants who were having corrective surgery for congenital heart defects. It was from resections taken during corrective heart surgery that the thymus tissue came. V and J genes seemed to be used with bias in thymic and blood repertoires. Thymic repertoires overlap heavily among unrelated individuals, related research has reported.

What was sequenced was thymocytes. The chain is built from TRBV4-1 and TRBJ2-1; 7 positions agree with TRBD2. The receptor's source is a boy in the first two years of life with a congenital heart defect. The CDR3 nucleotides are TGCGCCAGCAGCCAAGAGATCCGGGGGGAACAGTTCTTC. This sequence encodes CASSQEIRGEQFF.